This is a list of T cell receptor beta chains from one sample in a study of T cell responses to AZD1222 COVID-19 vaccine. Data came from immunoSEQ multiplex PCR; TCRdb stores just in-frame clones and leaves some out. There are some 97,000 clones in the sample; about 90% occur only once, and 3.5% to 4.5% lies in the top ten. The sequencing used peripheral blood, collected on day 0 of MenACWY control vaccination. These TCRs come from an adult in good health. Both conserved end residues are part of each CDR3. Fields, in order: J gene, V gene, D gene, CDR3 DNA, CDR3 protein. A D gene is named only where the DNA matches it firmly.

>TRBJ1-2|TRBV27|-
TGTGCCAGCAGTTTAAGGCCAGGGACCTCAAGGCCCGCAAGCTACACCTTC
CASSLRPGTSRPASYTF
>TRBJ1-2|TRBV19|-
TGTGCCAGTACCCCGGCGGGGACCCCGGTCTATGGCTACACCTTC
CASTPAGTPVYGYTF
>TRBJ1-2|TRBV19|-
TGTGCCTATAAACCCCCGGGGGGGGGCTACACCTTC
CAYKPPGGGYTF
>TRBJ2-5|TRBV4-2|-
TGTGCCAGCAGCCAAGATGCGGGAGAGGGGGTAGAGACCCAGTACTTC
CASSQDAGEGVETQYF
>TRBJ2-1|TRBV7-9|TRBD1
TGTGCCAGCAGCTTAGGGGGACAGATAAATGGGGGCCTGAATGAGCAGTTCTTC
CASSLGGQINGGLNEQFF
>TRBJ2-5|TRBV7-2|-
TGTGCCAGCAGCTTAGAAGGGACATATCCGGCGTACTTC
CASSLEGTYPAYF
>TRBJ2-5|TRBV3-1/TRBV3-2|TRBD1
TGTGCCAGCAGCCAAGATAGCGGGACAGGGGGAGAGACCCAGTACTTC
CASSQDSGTGGETQYF
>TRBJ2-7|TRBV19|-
TGTGCCAGTAGTATCGGGACAAACTACGAGCAGTACTTC
CASSIGTNYEQYF
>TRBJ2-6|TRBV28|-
TGTGCCAGCAGTTTCGGGGGAGCCTTAAGCTCTGGGGCCAACGTCCTGACTTTC
CASSFGGALSSGANVLTF
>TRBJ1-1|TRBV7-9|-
TGTGCCAGCAGCTTAGGATCAGTAATCATGAACACTGAAGCTTTCTTT
CASSLGSVIMNTEAFF